The 19 T cell receptor beta chains given below trace back to one sample, sequenced in a study of T-cell reconstitution after alpha-beta-depleted transplantation in children. A library of TCRbeta sequences, prepared with unique molecular identifiers, was generated. Each CDR3 protein gets one entry after TCRdb re-called the PCR reads with MiXCR. The repertoire holds around 580,000 distinct CDR3 sequences, with 25% to 30% as singletons. This material consisted of PBMCs, taken before TCRalphabeta/CD19-depleted stem cell transplant. The receptors shown here come from a boy under three years old with Wiskott-Aldrich syndrome, due to receive a stem cell transplant.

This clonotype was seen only a few times. The J gene is TRBJ1-6, the V gene TRBV7-9; possible D gene TRBD1, 5 bases. Germline V gene sequence: CDR1 SEHNR, CDR2 FQNEAQ (reference sequence). The CDR3 covers 15 residues. V lost 0 bases and J lost 9, with 12 bases in between. This chain's CDR3 is CASSLARAGPSPLHF. The CDR3 nucleotides are TGTGCCAGCAGCTTAGCGCGCGCGGGGCCTTCACCCCTCCACTTT.

This clonotype was counted a few times. CDR3 bases: TGCAGTGCTACCGGGACAGGGAGGTACACTGAAGCTTTCTTT. This encodes CSATGTGRYTEAFF. The chain uses TRBV20-1 and TRBJ1-1; TRBD1 matches at 9 bases. Germline loops: CDR1 DFQATT, CDR2 SNEGSKA (reference sequence). This CDR3 comprises 14 residues. V shed 4 bases, J shed 3 bases, and the junction held 6 bases outside the gene matches.

This clonotype has just a few counts. The chain recombines TRBV10-3 with TRBJ2-5; D gene ambiguous. The germline gives CDR1 ENHRY, CDR2 SYGVKD. V gave up 2 bases and J gave up 4 bases, with 11 bases separating them. This CDR3 comprises 14 residues. CDR3 region: CAISESPGRETQYF. CDR3 DNA sequence: TGTGCCATCAGTGAGAGCCCGGGTCGAGAGACCCAGTACTTC.

The chain carries TRBV7-2 and TRBJ2-7; D uncertain. The CDR3 loop spans 14 amino acids. V shed 6 bases and J shed 2 bases, with 14 bases lying between them. Germline assignment: CDR1 SGHTA and CDR2 FQGNSA. The CDR3 DNA reads as TGTGCCAGCAGACGGGCCTTGGGCCCCTACGAGCAGTACTTC. The encoded protein is CASRRALGPYEQYF.

This rearrangement joins TRBV6-5 to TRBJ2-7; TRBD2 aligns across 10 bases. The V and J ends lost 2 bases and 6 bases, in that order; junction bases with no gene match: 7. This CDR3 region has 15 residues. From germline, CDR1 is MNHEY and CDR2 SVGAGI. The CDR3 coding sequence is TGTGCCAGCAGTTACCGGCTAGCGGGAGTATCCGAGCAGTACTTC. It specifies CASSYRLAGVSEQYF.

This chain connects TRBV29-1 to TRBJ1-2; D not certain. Trimming took off 3 bases at V and 5 bases at J, with 10 bases between the two ends. The CDR3 spans 12 residues. Germline values: CDR1 SQVTM, CDR2 ANQGSEA. The CDR3 loop is CSVDFQSYGYTF. As DNA, the CDR3 is TGCAGCGTTGATTTCCAGTCATATGGCTACACCTTC.

The chain recombines TRBV7-8 with TRBJ2-3; no firm D call. V was clipped by 6 bases and J by 8 bases, with 15 bases between them. The CDR3 sequence is 13 residues long. CDR1 is SGHVS, CDR2 FQNEAQ, per germline. CDR3 residues: CASSFTRSGTQYF. The CDR3 nucleotides read TGTGCCAGCAGTTTTACCCGATCGGGTACGCAGTATTTT.

This clonotype was recorded a few times. The genes are TRBV5-5 and TRBJ1-6; TRBD1 agrees at 7 bases. Trimming cost V 4 bases and J 14 bases; bases outside gene matches: 12. The CDR3 length is 14 residues. The germline V gene has CDR1 SGHKS and CDR2 YYEKEE (reference sequence). In DNA, the CDR3 is TGTGCCAGCAGCCAAAAGAACAGGGGAGTAGCCCTCCACTTT. Amino acids: CASSQKNRGVALHF.

A few counts support this clonotype. This chain uses TRBV20-1 with TRBJ1-5; D is possibly TRBD1 (6 bases). The length of the CDR3 is 14 residues. Germline V CDR1 and CDR2: DFQATT, SNEGSKA (reference sequence). V lost 3 bases and J lost 3, with 12 bases in between. CDR3 region: CSARSQGPNQPQHF. DNA for the CDR3: TGCAGTGCTAGGTCACAGGGTCCCAATCAGCCCCAGCATTTT.

The chain carries TRBV5-1 and TRBJ2-2, with 9 bases matching TRBD2. The V gene end was trimmed by 1 base and the J gene end by 4 bases; junction bases not matched to a gene: 8. The V gene's germline CDR1 is SGHRS and CDR2 YFSETQ. The CDR3 is 17 residues long. Written as DNA, the CDR3 is TGCGCCAGCAGCTTGATTCCTAGCGGGACGGTCACCGGGGAGCTGTTTTTT. This translates into CASSLIPSGTVTGELFF.

This rearrangement joins TRBV20-1 to TRBJ2-7; 9 nucleotides line up with TRBD2. This CDR3 has 13 residues. The J segment lost 4 bases and the V segment lost 6 bases, leaving 7 bases of the junction unmatched. Germline values: CDR1 DFQATT, CDR2 SNEGSKA (reference sequence). The CDR3 sequence: CSAKGGRGYEQYF. The DNA for the CDR3 is TGCAGTGCGAAGGGCGGGAGGGGGTACGAGCAGTACTTC.

The chain carries TRBV5-1 and TRBJ2-3, with 11 bases that match TRBD2. The CDR3 totals 18 residues. Germline V lookup: CDR1 SGHRS, CDR2 YFSETQ. V shed 4 bases, J shed 0 bases, and the junction held 10 bases outside the gene matches. The CDR3 DNA reads as TGCGCCAGCAGCCCCGGGACTAGCGGTACATCTAGCACAGATACGCAGTATTTT. As protein: CASSPGTSGTSSTDTQYF.

This clonotype appeared a few times. The chain carries TRBV15 and TRBJ1-1; 11 bases match TRBD1. In germline, CDR1 is LNHNV, CDR2 YYDKDF (reference sequence). This CDR3 comprises 15 residues. The J segment lost 5 bases and the V segment lost 4 bases, leaving 6 bases of the junction unmatched. The CDR3 loop reads CATSIGGQGGTEAFF. The CDR3, as DNA: TGTGCCACCAGCATAGGGGGACAGGGGGGAACTGAAGCTTTCTTT.

In this sample, this clonotype turned up a few times. The chain employs TRBV24-1 and TRBJ2-4; D is unresolved. With 4 bases removed from V and 1 base from J, the gap between germline ends came to 4 bases. The CDR3 loop spans 13 amino acids. Germline V CDR1 and CDR2: KGHDR, SFDVKD. The DNA for the CDR3 is TGTGCCACCAGTGAACCCGCCAAAAACATTCAGTACTTC. Translation: CATSEPAKNIQYF.

The chain recombines TRBV20-1 with TRBJ2-1, with unresolved D. V was pared by 5 bases and J by 0 bases, with 11 bases between. The CDR3 has 14 amino acids. Germline V gives CDR1 DFQATT, CDR2 SNEGSKA (reference sequence). CDR3 DNA sequence: TGCAGTGCTCGTCCCTCTAGCTCCTACAATGAGCAGTTCTTC. This codes for CSARPSSSYNEQFF.

This clonotype appeared many times. The junction shows a germline mismatch at one end, possibly a read error. The chain links TRBV5-1 to TRBJ2-3; 9 bases line up with TRBD2. Germline lookup yields CDR1 SGHRS and CDR2 YFSETQ. This CDR3 contains 14 residues. CDR3 amino acids: CASSLTSGSDTQYF. In DNA, the CDR3 is TGTGCCAGCAGCTTAACTAGCGGGTCAGATACGCAGTATTTT.

This chain connects TRBV19 to TRBJ2-1; 7 bases align to TRBD1. The germline V gene encodes CDR1 LNHDA and CDR2 SQIVND (reference sequence). This CDR3 spans 16 amino acids. J was trimmed by 1 base and V by 4 bases; bases with no gene match: 7. The CDR3 nucleotides read TGTGCCAGTAGTAATACAGGGGTGAGTTCCTACAATGAGCAGTTCTTC. Its translation: CASSNTGVSSYNEQFF.

The rearrangement links TRBV7-2 to TRBJ2-4; the match to TRBD2 covers 9 bases. Germline CDR1 and CDR2: SGHTA and FQGNSA. Unmatched junction bases numbered 6, after V lost 1 base and J lost 8 bases. The CDR3 sequence is 15 residues long. In nucleotides, the CDR3 is TGTGCCAGCAGCTTAGATAGCGGGAGATTAGACATTCAGTACTTC. It specifies CASSLDSGRLDIQYF.

The V gene is TRBV11-2, the J gene TRBJ2-1; 8 bases match TRBD2. Germline V lookup: CDR1 SGHAT, CDR2 FQNNGV. The CDR3 is 15 amino acids. The ends lost 3 bases at V and 6 bases at J; junction bases unmatched: 7. The CDR3 DNA reads as TGTGCCAGCAGCTTGGGGAGCGGGAGTCCCAATGAGCAGTTCTTC. Its translation: CASSLGSGSPNEQFF.